This T cell receptor (beta chain) was observed in a study of neoadjuvant anti-PD-1 for oral cavity cancer. V was cut by 5 bases and J by 6 bases, with 16 bases left in between. Germline V lookup: CDR1 SGHTA, CDR2 FQGTGA. This CDR3 spans 14 amino acids. The protocol was immunoSEQ multiplex PCR, while the TCRdb copy is restricted to in-frame clones and leaves out a portion. Of approximately 13,000 clones in the sample, 70% to 75% were seen once. The time point was: after neoadjuvant nivolumab, at surgical resection. This clone appeared once. This sample comprised PBMCs, obtained after nivolumab (anti-PD-1) treatment. This clonotype was obtained from a person aged 35-79 years with oral cavity squamous cell carcinoma. This chain links TRBV7-3 with TRBJ1-1; D is ambiguous. The CDR3 region is CASSQRVGSSEAFF. Here the CDR3 DNA reads TGTGCCAGCAGCCAAAGGGTAGGCAGCTCTGAAGCTTTCTTT.